This T cell receptor (beta chain) emerged from a study of early T cells in non-severe SARS-CoV-2 infection. Study details: Chains were unpaired, as sequencing was done on bulk RNA from unsorted whole blood. Overall study results and limits: The matching step, a VDJdb search, favored anti-spike CD8 responses and missed private and CD4 specificities.

This clonotype was seen many times. Its matching antigen is unknown. Unique molecular identifiers tagged individual cDNA molecules. MiXCR was run by TCRdb on the 5' RACE reads, yielding one entry per CDR3 protein. The data contain roughly 63,000 distinct CDR3 sequences, about 12% of them singletons. Material: whole blood, obtained at baseline. This TCR came from an adult who was a healthcare worker with PCR-confirmed SARS-CoV-2 infection or an uninfected control (not recorded which). The donor label of this sample is uncertain.

As DNA, the CDR3 is TGCGCCAGCAGCTTGAGAGTCATGAACACTGAAGCTTTCTTT. Translated, it gives CASSLRVMNTEAFF. The chain uses TRBV4-1 and TRBJ1-1; no firm D call. Trimming took off 5 bases at V and 0 bases at J, with 10 bases between the two ends. Germline CDR1 and CDR2: MGHRA and YSYEKL. CDR3 length: 14 residues.